The T cell receptor (beta chain) under discussion was sequenced for a study of control samples from healthy donors and cancer patients. This clone has only one observation. Method: immunoSEQ multiplex PCR; TCRdb's copy keeps in-frame clones and lacks some. The table includes about 95,000 clones, around 90% detected once. The CDR3 is 14 amino acids. V was pared by 4 bases and J by 3 bases, with 3 bases of the junction left unmatched. The germline gives CDR1 MNHEY, CDR2 SVGAGI. The origin of this receptor is a woman in her 70s in good health. The rearrangement joins TRBV6-5 to TRBJ2-5, with 9 positions matching TRBD1. What was sequenced was blood. The CDR3: CASSLGTGKETQYF. CDR3 coding DNA: TGTGCCAGCAGTTTGGGGACAGGGAAAGAGACCCAGTACTTC.